Presented here are 27 T cell receptor beta chains from one specimen sequenced in a study of neurological immune-mediated disorders. TCRdb itself ran the 5' RACE reads through MiXCR, one entry per CDR3 protein. The table includes 20,000 to 30,000 distinct CDR3 sequences, more than 2% detected once. Input material: PBMCs. These receptors all stem from a woman between 50 and 59 years old with multiple sclerosis.

The gene calls are TRBV6-2 or TRBV6-3 and TRBJ2-3; D is undetermined. The V end lost 2 bases, the J end lost 2 bases, and 8 bases lay between the germline ends. The germline CDR1 and CDR2 sequences are MNHEY and SVGEGT. This CDR3 is built from 14 residues. As DNA, the CDR3 is TGTGCCAGCAGTTACGCCCGGGCCACAGATACGCAGTATTTT. This codes for CASSYARATDTQYF.

The chain couples TRBV20-1 to TRBJ2-5; no firm D call. The CDR3 spans 14 residues. CDR1 is DFQATT, CDR2 SNEGSKA, per germline (reference sequence). The V and J ends lost 6 bases and 2 bases respectively, with 16 bases between them. CDR3 in amino acids: CSAEGWAGQETQYF. The CDR3 DNA reads TGCAGTGCCGAAGGGTGGGCCGGGCAAGAGACCCAGTACTTC.

This clonotype was recorded at least ten times. V and J are TRBV10-3 and TRBJ1-1; weak D call: TRBD1 (6 bases). The CDR3 covers 13 residues. V was trimmed by 2 bases and J by 4 bases, leaving 8 bases between them. Per the germline V gene, CDR1 is ENHRY and CDR2 is SYGVKD. CDR3 sequence reads: CAISETGFTEAFF. The CDR3 DNA reads as TGTGCCATCAGTGAGACAGGGTTCACTGAAGCTTTCTTT.

This sequence joins TRBV20-1 and TRBJ1-1; D not resolved. V was pared by 3 bases and J by 0 bases, with 8 bases between. The CDR3 consists of 13 residues. CDR1 and CDR2 (germline): DFQATT, SNEGSKA (reference sequence). In nucleotides, the CDR3 is TGCAGTGCTAGCGGCAGCATGAACACTGAAGCTTTCTTT. It yields the protein CSASGSMNTEAFF.

This clonotype was found a few times. The chain couples TRBV10-1 to TRBJ1-3; no firm D call. This CDR3 spans 16 amino acids. The germline V and J ends were trimmed by 4 bases and 2 bases, with 15 bases remaining between them. Germline values: CDR1 WNHNN, CDR2 SYGVQD (reference sequence). CDR3: CASSGPETYPGNTIYF. The CDR3, as DNA: TGCGCCAGCAGTGGGCCGGAGACTTACCCTGGAAACACCATATATTTT.

Ten or more counts support this clonotype. The V gene is TRBV7-9, the J gene TRBJ2-2; 8 bases fit TRBD1. The CDR3 covers 12 residues. V gave up 4 bases and J gave up 10 bases; unmatched junction bases: 2. The V gene's germline CDR1 is SEHNR and CDR2 FQNEAQ (reference sequence). This chain's CDR3 is CASSSDRVELFF. In DNA, the CDR3 is TGTGCCAGCAGCTCGGACAGGGTGGAGCTGTTTTTT.

This clonotype was found many times. CDR3 loop: CSASRSGGEFEAFF. The DNA for the CDR3 is TGCAGTGCTAGTCGCTCAGGGGGCGAGTTTGAGGCTTTCTTT. The rearrangement uses TRBV20-1 and TRBJ1-1, with 8 bases that match TRBD1. The CDR3 has 14 amino acids. V was clipped by 3 bases and J by 11 bases; unmatched bases: 14. Germline CDR1 DFQATT, CDR2 SNEGSKA (reference sequence).

The chain has TRBV25-1 and TRBJ1-1; 8 bases match TRBD1. Germline V gives CDR1 MGHDK, CDR2 SYGVNS. This CDR3 contains 16 residues. Trimming removed 4 bases from V and 0 bases from J; junction bases left unmatched: 7. The DNA of the CDR3 is TGTGCCAGCAGTGGTCGACAGGGGACTATGAACACTGAAGCTTTCTTT. Translated: CASSGRQGTMNTEAFF.

This clonotype was seen repeatedly, ten times or more. The J gene is TRBJ2-7, the V gene TRBV7-2; TRBD1 matches at 9 bases. This CDR3 comprises 14 residues. The V and J ends lost 5 bases and 3 bases, in that order; junction bases with no gene match: 5. CDR1 is SGHTA and CDR2 is FQGNSA in the germline V gene. CDR3 loop: CASSVGQGGYEQYF. CDR3 DNA sequence: TGTGCCAGCAGCGTGGGACAGGGAGGCTACGAGCAGTACTTC. The entire variable domain, with the rest obtained from reference TRBV7-2 and TRBJ2-7, is as follows: GAGVSQSPSNKVTEKGKDVELRCDPISGHTALYWYRQSLGQGLEFLIYFQGNSAPDKSGLPSDRFSAERTGGSVSTLTIQRTQQEDSAVYLCASSVGQGGYEQYFGPGTRLTVT.

This clonotype was observed many times. This chain links TRBV5-1 with TRBJ2-1; D gene uncertain. Germline assignment: CDR1 SGHRS and CDR2 YFSETQ. The length of the CDR3 is 15 residues. Trimming removed 5 bases at V and 5 bases at J, with 17 bases between. The chain's CDR3 is CASSSPPVPHNEQFF. The CDR3 DNA reads TGCGCCAGCAGTTCCCCCCCTGTTCCCCACAATGAGCAGTTCTTC.

There are many counts of this clonotype. J is TRBJ2-7 and V is TRBV19, with TRBD1 matching 8 bases. Unmatched junction bases numbered 5, after V lost 7 bases and J lost 3 bases. There are 13 residues in the CDR3. Germline assignment: CDR1 LNHDA and CDR2 SQIVND (reference sequence). CDR3 residues: CASTRTGSYEQYF. CDR3 nucleotides: TGTGCCAGTACCAGGACAGGGAGCTACGAGCAGTACTTC.

In this sample, this clonotype turned up many times. The chain carries TRBV11-2 and TRBJ1-1, with a possible D match to TRBD1 (5 bases). Germline CDR1 SGHAT, CDR2 FQNNGV. This CDR3 comprises 13 residues. V lost 11 bases to trimming and J lost 4 bases, with 17 bases between them. The CDR3: CASSWGGGTEAFF. The CDR3, as DNA: TGTGCCTCCTCCTGGGGCGGCGGCACTGAAGCTTTCTTT. The variable domain in full, with the rest retrieved from reference TRBV11-2 and TRBJ1-1, is EAGVAQSPRYKIIEKRQSVAFWCNPISGHATLYWYQQILGQGPKLLIQFQNNGVVDDSQLPKDRFSAERLKGVDSTLKIQPAKLEDSAVYLCASSWGGGTEAFFGQGTRLTVV.

This clonotype was observed many times. This chain uses TRBV5-6 with TRBJ2-3; no firm D call. The CDR3 has 11 amino acids. V lost 4 bases to trimming and J lost 2 bases, with 2 bases between them. The V gene's germline CDR1 is SGHDT and CDR2 YYEEEE. The CDR3 DNA is TGTGCCAGCAGCCACACAGATACGCAGTATTTT. This encodes CASSHTDTQYF.

This clonotype has more than one count but fewer than ten. The genes are TRBV10-2 and TRBJ2-1; TRBD2 agrees at 7 bases. V was clipped by 5 bases and J by 0 bases; unmatched bases: 10. The germline gives CDR1 WSHSY, CDR2 SAAADI. The CDR3 is made up of 17 amino acids. DNA of the CDR3: TGCGCCAGCAGTAACCCACTAGCGAGAAGCTCCTACAATGAGCAGTTCTTC. Its translation is CASSNPLARSSYNEQFF.

This clonotype was picked up many times. The chain has TRBV7-9 and TRBJ1-2; no definite D call. CDR1 and CDR2 from the germline V gene are SEHNR and FQNEAQ (reference sequence). V lost 8 bases and J 4 bases, leaving 11 bases between the germline ends. The CDR3 runs to 12 residues. The CDR3 DNA follows: TGTGCCAGCTCCAAGGGAATCTATGGCTACACCTTC. It encodes CASSKGIYGYTF.

This clonotype was counted a few times. Possible read error: a much larger clone is one base away. The genes are TRBV4-1 and TRBJ2-7; D is possibly TRBD1 (5 bases). This CDR3 is built from 13 residues. Trimming took 4 bases from V and 4 from J, leaving 11 bases between them. Germline V CDR1 and CDR2: MGHRA, YSYEKL. The CDR3 coding sequence is TGCGCCAGCAGCCCCGGAAAGGGGTACGAGCAGTACTTC. Translation: CASSPGKGYEQYF.

This clonotype was seen many times. V gene TRBV25-1 combines with J gene TRBJ2-2, with a possible D match to TRBD2 (6 bases). CDR3 length: 17 amino acids. Per germline, CDR1 MGHDK and CDR2 SYGVNS. The V gene lost 4 bases and the J gene lost 2 bases, with 17 bases spanning the gap. The CDR3 here is CASSAPPGTQNTGELFF. CDR3 bases: TGTGCCAGCAGTGCTCCGCCCGGGACTCAAAACACCGGGGAGCTGTTTTTT.

By share, this clonotype ranks as medium-sized. The V call is TRBV20-1, the J call TRBJ1-2; no reliable D call. V was clipped by 1 base and J by 5 bases, with 11 bases between them. The CDR3 sequence is 13 residues long. CDR1 is DFQATT and CDR2 is SNEGSKA in the germline V gene (reference sequence). CDR3 in DNA: TGCAGTGCTAGAGTCGGACGGAGGTATGGCTACACCTTC. As protein: CSARVGRRYGYTF.

This clonotype was recorded at least ten times. The chain employs TRBV10-3 and TRBJ1-1, with TRBD1 matching over 10 bases. Germline values: CDR1 ENHRY, CDR2 SYGVKD. V lost 10 bases and J lost 1; bases outside the gene matches: 9. The CDR3 sequence is 15 residues long. CDR3 DNA sequence: TGTGCCACGAGACAGGGGGCTGGTTCGAACACTGAAGCTTTCTTT. Protein: CATRQGAGSNTEAFF.

This clonotype was counted ten times or more. V usage is TRBV7-9 and J usage is TRBJ2-7, with 9 bases identical to TRBD1. With 1 base clipped from V and 9 bases from J, the junction kept 4 bases outside the gene matches. The CDR3 has 13 amino acids. In germline, CDR1 is SEHNR, CDR2 FQNEAQ (reference sequence). The CDR3 here is CASSLGTGVWQYF. The CDR3 DNA reads TGTGCCAGCAGCTTAGGGACAGGGGTTTGGCAGTACTTC.

This clonotype has ten or more counts. One end of the junction does not line up with germline, which may come from a read error. The chain carries TRBV7-7 and TRBJ1-1; the match to TRBD1 covers 10 bases. This CDR3 has 18 amino acids. Per germline, CDR1 SSHAT and CDR2 FNYEAQ (reference sequence). CDR3 DNA: TGTGCTAGCAGCTTACTACTACTGACAGGGGGCGTGGGCACTGAAGCTTTCTTT. Translation gives CASSLLLLTGGVGTEAFF.

This clonotype counts as medium-sized. V usage is TRBV5-1 and J usage is TRBJ1-5, with 11 nucleotides matching TRBD1. The CDR3 is 15 amino acids. J lost 4 bases, V lost 4 bases, and 4 bases had no gene match. Germline V gene lookup returns CDR1 SGHRS and CDR2 YFSETQ. The CDR3 is CASSMDRGQNQPQHF. CDR3 bases: TGCGCCAGCAGCATGGACAGGGGGCAAAATCAGCCCCAGCATTTT.

This clonotype was detected ten times or more. This chain connects TRBV5-1 to TRBJ2-1; perhaps TRBD1 as D (6 bases). Trimming stripped 0 bases from V and 6 bases from J, with 7 bases between. Germline CDR1 SGHRS, CDR2 YFSETQ. The CDR3 consists of 13 residues. This CDR3 reads CASSLDRANEQFF. The CDR3 DNA sequence: TGCGCCAGCAGCTTGGACAGGGCCAATGAGCAGTTCTTC.

In its sample, this clonotype was seen many times. The CDR3 protein is CASSNGLVWAENTEAFF. The CDR3 DNA is TGTGCCAGCAGTAACGGGCTCGTGTGGGCGGAGAACACTGAAGCTTTCTTT. The chain uses TRBV12-3 or TRBV12-4 and TRBJ1-1, with no clear D. The V end lost 5 bases, the J end lost 1 base, and 20 bases lay between the germline ends. This CDR3 comprises 17 residues.

This clonotype was picked up many times. The chain couples TRBV20-1 to TRBJ1-6, with a possible D match to TRBD1 (5 bases). The CDR3 extends over 15 amino acids. V lost 0 bases and J lost 6, with 12 bases in between. Germline CDR1 and CDR2: DFQATT and SNEGSKA (reference sequence). The CDR3 region has the DNA TGCAGTGCTAGAGATGTACAGGCCTCTAATTCACCCCTCCACTTT. It translates to CSARDVQASNSPLHF.

The rearrangement joins TRBV11-3 to TRBJ2-1, with TRBD2 matching over 15 bases. The CDR3 sequence is 17 residues long. V was pared by 0 bases and J by 7 bases, with 4 bases of the junction left unmatched. Germline CDR1 and CDR2: SGHNT and YENEEA. This chain's CDR3 is CASSLDWGLAGGNEQFF. DNA for the CDR3: TGTGCCAGCAGCTTAGATTGGGGACTAGCGGGAGGAAATGAGCAGTTCTTC.

This clonotype appeared many times. V usage is TRBV7-2 and J usage is TRBJ2-7, with a weak D call TRBD2 (5 bases). Germline-derived CDR1 and CDR2 are SGHTA and FQGNSA. The germline V and J ends were trimmed by 6 bases and 3 bases, with 18 bases remaining between them. This CDR3 has 15 amino acids. The CDR3 DNA sequence: TGTGCCAGCAGAGCCGGGGAGACCTCCTTCTACGAGCAGTACTTC. Translation: CASRAGETSFYEQYF.